Following are 2 T cell receptor beta chains from one sample sequenced in a study of blood T cell repertoires in COVID-19. Sequenced by immunoSEQ multiplex PCR; TCRdb stores in-frame clones only, minus some. The sample gives 70,000 to 95,000 clones, about nine tenths of which show up once; approximately 4.1% is in the top ten. The sequenced sample was peripheral blood. The receptors shown here come from a woman aged 50 to 65 in a cohort sampled during active COVID-19.

The chain uses TRBV11-2 and TRBJ2-7, with TRBD2 identical over 13 bases. Germline V lookup: CDR1 SGHAT, CDR2 FQNNGV. CDR3 length equals 14 residues. J lost 6 bases, V lost 4 bases, and 3 bases had no gene match. The CDR3 sequence: CASSYGLAGVEQYF. The DNA for the CDR3 is TGTGCCAGCAGCTATGGACTAGCGGGAGTCGAGCAGTACTTC.

The chain uses TRBV30 and TRBJ2-3; unclear D gene. The CDR3 covers 11 residues. Per germline, CDR1 GTSNPN and CDR2 SVGIG (reference sequence). V lost 0 bases, J lost 6 bases, and 4 bases lay in between. The CDR3 DNA reads TGTGCCTGGAGTGTATCGGATACGCAGTATTTT. This translates into CAWSVSDTQYF.